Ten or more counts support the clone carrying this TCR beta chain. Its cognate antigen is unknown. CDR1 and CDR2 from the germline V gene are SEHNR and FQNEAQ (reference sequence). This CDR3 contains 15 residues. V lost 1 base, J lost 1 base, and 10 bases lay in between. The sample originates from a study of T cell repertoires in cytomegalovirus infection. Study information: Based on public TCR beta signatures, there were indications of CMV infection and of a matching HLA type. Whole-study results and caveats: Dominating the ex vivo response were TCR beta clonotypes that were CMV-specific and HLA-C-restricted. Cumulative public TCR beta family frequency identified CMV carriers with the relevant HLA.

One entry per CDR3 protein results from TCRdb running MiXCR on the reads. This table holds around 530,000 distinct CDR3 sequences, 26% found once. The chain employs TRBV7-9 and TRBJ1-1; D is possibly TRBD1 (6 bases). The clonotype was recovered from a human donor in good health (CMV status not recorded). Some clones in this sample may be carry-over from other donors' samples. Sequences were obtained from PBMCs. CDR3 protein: CASSLGGGPNTEAFF. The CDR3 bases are TGTGCCAGCAGCTTAGGGGGGGGGCCGAACACTGAAGCTTTCTTT. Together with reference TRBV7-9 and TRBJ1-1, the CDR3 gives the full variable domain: DTGVSQNPRHKITKRGQNVTFRCDPISEHNRLYWYRQTLGQGPEFLTYFQNEAQLEKSRLLSDRFSAERPKGSFSTLEIQRTEQGDSAMYLCASSLGGGPNTEAFFGQGTRLTVV.